The clone carrying this T cell receptor beta chain has more than one count but fewer than ten. TCRdb reanalysed the RT-PCR reads using MiXCR and keeps one entry per CDR3 protein. The sample carries about half a million distinct CDR3 sequences, approximately 24% recorded once. This sample was included in a study of response to subunit inactivated influenza vaccine. CDR3 size: 17 residues. Trimming removed 5 bases at V and 0 bases at J, with 16 bases between. Germline CDR1 is MNHEY and CDR2 is SMNVEV (reference sequence). J is TRBJ2-2 and V is TRBV27; unclear D gene. Sequencing used CD4+ T cells sorted from PBMCs, obtained 5 days after vaccination. The receptor's source is a man aged 50 or older who received an inactivated influenza vaccine. CDR3 nucleotide sequence: TGTGCCAGCAGTCCCCTATATGCGGTTACGAACACCGGGGAGCTGTTTTTT. It is translated as CASSPLYAVTNTGELFF.